Below are 20 T cell receptor beta chains sequenced from a single sample in a study of identical twins. TCRdb reprocessed the 5' RACE reads with MiXCR, giving one entry per CDR3 protein. The sample has approximately 700,000 distinct CDR3 sequences, approximately 18% seen once; the top ten hold about an eighth. These sequences were also reported in another study, on T cells expressing NK-cell markers.

The specimen was PBMCs. Receptors originate from a woman aged 18-29 years in good health.

A few counts support this clonotype. V gene TRBV20-1 combines with J gene TRBJ2-5; 8 positions agree with TRBD1. CDR1 and CDR2 (germline): DFQATT, SNEGSKA (reference sequence). V shed 4 bases, J shed 5 bases, and the junction held 9 bases outside the gene matches. There are 14 residues in the CDR3. The CDR3 nucleotides read TGCAGTGCTACTACCTCAGGGGGCTGGGAGACCCAGTACTTC. Translation: CSATTSGGWETQYF.

The chain recombines TRBV3-1 with TRBJ2-7, with D maybe TRBD2 (6 bases). The CDR3 totals 13 residues. Between the trimmed V and J ends, which lost 8 bases and 7 bases, there was a span of 18 bases. In germline, CDR1 is LGHDT, CDR2 YNNKEL (reference sequence). CDR3 in DNA: TGTGCCAGCTCCTATGGGGAGGAGCTGGAGCAGTACTTC. As protein: CASSYGEELEQYF.

The V call is TRBV7-9, the J call TRBJ2-2, with D perhaps TRBD1 or TRBD2 (6 bases each). Deletions cut 2 bases from V and 2 bases from J, with 9 bases between. Germline V gene lookup returns CDR1 SEHNR and CDR2 FQNEAQ (reference sequence). This CDR3 spans 15 amino acids. The chain's CDR3 is CASSLRGDNTGELFF. The CDR3 DNA follows: TGTGCCAGCAGCTTAAGGGGGGATAACACCGGGGAGCTGTTTTTT. Drawing the rest from reference TRBV7-9 and TRBJ2-2, the complete variable domain is DTGVSQNPRHKITKRGQNVTFRCDPISEHNRLYWYRQTLGQGPEFLTYFQNEAQLEKSRLLSDRFSAERPKGSFSTLEIQRTEQGDSAMYLCASSLRGDNTGELFFGEGSRLTVL.

This clonotype was counted a few times. The chain uses TRBV7-9 and TRBJ2-7; D uncertain. This CDR3 contains 15 residues. Germline V CDR1 and CDR2: SEHNR, FQNEAQ (reference sequence). V dropped 6 bases and J dropped 3 bases, with 18 bases sitting between them. CDR3 sequence: CASRAVEDQYYEQYF. The CDR3 coding sequence is TGTGCCAGCAGGGCCGTTGAGGACCAGTACTACGAGCAGTACTTC. Using reference TRBV7-9 and TRBJ2-7 for the parts outside the CDR3, the full variable domain is DTGVSQNPRHKITKRGQNVTFRCDPISEHNRLYWYRQTLGQGPEFLTYFQNEAQLEKSRLLSDRFSAERPKGSFSTLEIQRTEQGDSAMYLCASRAVEDQYYEQYFGPGTRLTVT.

This clonotype was seen more than once but under ten times. This sequence joins TRBV7-9 and TRBJ2-7; TRBD2 agrees at 7 bases. The CDR3 is 12 amino acids. Germline V lookup: CDR1 SEHNR, CDR2 FQNEAQ (reference sequence). V gave up 5 bases and J gave up 6 bases; unmatched junction bases: 4. The DNA of the CDR3 is TGTGCCAGCAGCACGGGGGGATTCGAGCAGTACTTC. Translating it yields CASSTGGFEQYF.

V is TRBV5-1 and J is TRBJ2-2; D gene unclear. This CDR3 comprises 12 residues. Trimming took off 4 bases at V and 6 bases at J, with 7 bases between the two ends. Germline lookup yields CDR1 SGHRS and CDR2 YFSETQ. DNA of the CDR3: TGCGCCAGCAGCATCCTATCCGGGGAGCTGTTTTTT. Its translation is CASSILSGELFF.

In this sample, this clonotype turned up a few times. The chain recombines TRBV18 with TRBJ1-5; D gene uncertain. V gave up 2 bases and J gave up 0 bases, with 5 bases separating them. The CDR3 is 14 amino acids. Per the germline V gene, CDR1 is KGHSH and CDR2 is LQKENI. The CDR3 protein is CASSPTDSNQPQHF. The CDR3 DNA follows: TGTGCCAGCTCACCAACAGATAGCAATCAGCCCCAGCATTTT.

This sequence joins TRBV5-6 and TRBJ2-7, with D perhaps TRBD1 or TRBD2 (5 bases each). The germline CDR1 and CDR2 sequences are SGHDT and YYEEEE. V was trimmed by 2 bases and J by 5 bases, leaving 11 bases between them. CDR3 size: 13 residues. CDR3 amino acids: CASSFPGPHEQYF. The DNA for the CDR3 is TGTGCCAGCAGCTTTCCGGGACCTCACGAGCAGTACTTC.

The chain recombines TRBV20-1 with TRBJ1-4; TRBD1 is a possible D gene (6 bases). Germline assignment: CDR1 DFQATT and CDR2 SNEGSKA (reference sequence). Trimming pared 4 bases from V and 6 bases from J, leaving 15 bases between. The CDR3 extends over 14 amino acids. CDR3 DNA: TGCAGTGCTAATTTCCGGGACACCCATGAAAAACTGTTTTTT. Translation gives CSANFRDTHEKLFF.

This rearrangement joins TRBV20-1 to TRBJ2-7, with D tentatively TRBD1 or TRBD2 (5 bases each). The germline CDR1 and CDR2 sequences are DFQATT and SNEGSKA (reference sequence). The V and J ends lost 6 bases and 0 bases respectively, with 18 bases between them. The CDR3 totals 15 residues. CDR3: CSADSGTSGSYEQYF. The CDR3 bases are TGCAGTGCAGACTCCGGGACGAGTGGCTCCTACGAGCAGTACTTC.

This clonotype was counted at least ten times. The rearrangement uses TRBV7-2 and TRBJ1-6, with TRBD1 matching 7 bases. This CDR3 is built from 15 residues. Germline CDR1 SGHTA, CDR2 FQGNSA. Trimming at V came to 4 bases and at J to 10 bases, leaving 10 bases not matched to a gene. The CDR3 region is CASSSSTGLNSPLHF. CDR3 nucleotide sequence: TGTGCCAGCAGCTCCTCGACAGGGTTGAACTCACCCCTCCACTTT.

In nucleotides, the CDR3 is TGTGCCAGCGGGCTGGGGGGTAGCGGGAGAACCGGGGAGCTGTTTTTT. It is translated as CASGLGGSGRTGELFF. V gene TRBV12-3 or TRBV12-4 combines with J gene TRBJ2-2, with 9 bases aligning to TRBD2. J was trimmed by 5 bases and V by 8 bases; bases with no gene match: 12. The CDR3 runs to 16 residues.

The rearrangement links TRBV6-2 or TRBV6-3 to TRBJ2-7; D possibly corresponds to TRBD2 (6 bases). Trimming left V 8 bases short and J 6 bases short, with 20 bases between. This CDR3 spans 14 amino acids. The germline gives CDR1 MNHEY, CDR2 SVGEGT. CDR3 loop: CASCELLQGGEQYF. CDR3 nucleotide sequence: TGTGCCAGCTGCGAACTCCTCCAGGGAGGCGAGCAGTACTTC.

This chain joins TRBV29-1 and TRBJ2-1; 11 positions match TRBD2. The CDR3 extends over 14 amino acids. The germline V gene has CDR1 SQVTM and CDR2 ANQGSEA. J gave up 5 bases and V 6 bases, and 6 bases lay outside the gene matches. The CDR3 DNA sequence: TGCAGCGTCCTGGGACTAGCGGCCAACAATGAGCAGTTCTTC. Residues: CSVLGLAANNEQFF.

The J gene is TRBJ2-1, the V gene TRBV7-2, with 9 positions matching TRBD1. The CDR3 totals 15 residues. V was clipped by 6 bases and J by 7 bases; unmatched bases: 10. The germline V gene encodes CDR1 SGHTA and CDR2 FQGNSA. CDR3 sequence: CASSSQDRGGNEQFF. DNA for the CDR3: TGTGCCAGCAGTTCCCAGGACAGGGGTGGGAATGAGCAGTTCTTC.

This clonotype showed up just a few times. The V call is TRBV2, the J call TRBJ2-3; TRBD1 aligns across 8 bases. The germline V gene encodes CDR1 SNHLY and CDR2 FYNNEI. V was clipped by 5 bases and J by 2 bases; unmatched bases: 6. This CDR3 has 15 amino acids. As DNA, the CDR3 is TGTGCCAGCAGTATTGACAGGGGAAACACAGATACGCAGTATTTT. Encoded protein: CASSIDRGNTDTQYF.

The chain is built from TRBV5-1 and TRBJ1-1; no firm D call. CDR3 length: 13 amino acids. Germline CDR1 and CDR2: SGHRS and YFSETQ. V lost 0 bases and J 4 bases, leaving 7 bases between the germline ends. In nucleotides, the CDR3 is TGCGCCAGCAGCTTGGCGGTTGGCACTGAAGCTTTCTTT. Protein product: CASSLAVGTEAFF.

The chain has TRBV5-5 and TRBJ2-6; no clear D. Germline V gene sequence: CDR1 SGHKS, CDR2 YYEKEE (reference sequence). Trimming left V 4 bases short and J 0 bases short, with 11 bases between. The CDR3 contains 16 residues. CDR3 sequence: CASSHGRNSGANVLTF. The CDR3 DNA follows: TGTGCCAGCAGCCACGGACGAAACTCTGGGGCCAACGTCCTGACTTTC.

This clonotype was detected a few times. The chain employs TRBV20-1 and TRBJ2-5, with TRBD2 matching 12 bases. The length of the CDR3 is 15 residues. J was trimmed by 5 bases and V by 2 bases; bases with no gene match: 6. Germline CDR1 DFQATT, CDR2 SNEGSKA (reference sequence). The CDR3, as DNA: TGCAGTGCTAGACGACTAGCGGGAGTGCGGGAGACCCAGTACTTC. It translates to CSARRLAGVRETQYF.

This clonotype has only one observation. V is TRBV6-2 or TRBV6-3 and J is TRBJ2-1; 8 positions match TRBD2. Germline values: CDR1 MNHEY, CDR2 SVGEGT. V trimming: 7 bases; J trimming: 0 bases; junction bases outside the gene matches: 5. There are 15 residues in the CDR3. CDR3 nucleotide sequence: TGTGCCAGCAAGCGGGCGGGGGGCTCCTACAATGAGCAGTTCTTC. This gives the protein CASKRAGGSYNEQFF.